This T cell receptor beta chain was retrieved from a study of T cell responses to AZD1222 COVID-19 vaccine. This table comes from immunoSEQ multiplex PCR, and its TCRdb copy is limited to in-frame clones, with some not included. Of tens of thousands of clones listed, approximately 88% are singletons. Findings and limits, study-wide: Baseline seropositivity characterized only a handful of AZD1222 recipients. The study reported that nearly half of spike-specific TCRs target unmutated variant regions.

Points on this clone: What it binds is unknown.

V shed 8 bases, J shed 1 base, and the junction held 3 bases outside the gene matches. CDR1 is SGHNT, CDR2 YENEEA, per germline. CDR3 length: 13 residues. The sequence came from an adult who received the AZD1222 COVID-19 vaccine. The chain couples TRBV11-3 to TRBJ1-1, with 8 bases matching TRBD1. The sample was peripheral blood, taken 28 days after the second AZD1222 dose. CDR3 nucleotide sequence: TGTGCCAGCTCCGGACAGGGGAACACTGAAGCTTTCTTT. Its protein product is CASSGQGNTEAFF. Variable domain in full (rest from reference TRBV11-3 and TRBJ1-1): EAGVVQSPRYKIIEKKQPVAFWCNPISGHNTLYWYLQNLGQGPELLIRYENEEAVDDSQLPKDRFSAERLKGVDSTLKIQPAELGDSAVYLCASSGQGNTEAFFGQGTRLTVV.